Listed below are T cell receptor beta chains from one sample, sequenced in a study of shared clonotypes between healthy human individuals. Libraries were prepared by immunoSEQ multiplex PCR; TCRdb keeps only in-frame clonotypes and omits some of them. Seen here are 2.3 million or so clones, about 92% observed once, and the top ten hold 0.39%. Specimen: naive CD4+ T cells from PBMCs. The source is a man aged 18 to 30 in good health. Some clones in this sample may be carry-over from other donors' samples. CDR3s include the opening cysteine and the closing phenylalanine or tryptophan. A D gene is named only where the DNA matches it firmly. A row's size may be missing; if present it is once, few, many or a size class.

V: TRBV30
J: TRBJ1-1
size: -
D: -
DNA: TGTGCCTGGAGCCCACCTCTGGGTTTTGGCACTGAAGCTTTCTTT
CDR3: CAWSPPLGFGTEAFF

V: TRBV5-1
J: TRBJ2-7
size: -
D: TRBD1
DNA: TGCGCCAGCAGCTTGGCCCCGGGGACAGGGGACGAGCAGTACTTC
CDR3: CASSLAPGTGDEQYF

V: TRBV2
J: TRBJ1-4
size: -
D: -
DNA: TGTGCCAGCAGAGGGAGGGAAAAACTGTTTTTT
CDR3: CASRGREKLFF

V: TRBV15
J: TRBJ2-1
size: -
D: TRBD2
DNA: TGTGCCACCAGCAGAGTATCTTCCCTAGCGGGAGGCGAGCAGTTCTTC
CDR3: CATSRVSSLAGGEQFF

V: TRBV5-1
J: TRBJ2-7
size: -
D: TRBD2
DNA: TGCGCCAGCAGCCGGGGGACTAGCGGGGACTACGAGCAGTACTTC
CDR3: CASSRGTSGDYEQYF

V: TRBV27
J: TRBJ2-5
size: -
D: -
DNA: TGTGCCAGCAGAAGGACTGGCAAAGAGACCCAGTACTTC
CDR3: CASRRTGKETQYF

V: TRBV7-9
J: TRBJ1-3
size: -
D: -
DNA: TGTGCCAGCAGCAAGACAGATGCCACCATATATTTT
CDR3: CASSKTDATIYF

V: TRBV2
J: TRBJ2-2
size: -
D: -
DNA: TGTGCCAGCAGTGGGACCGATTACACCGGGGAGCTGTTTTTT
CDR3: CASSGTDYTGELFF

V: TRBV5-1
J: TRBJ2-1
size: once
D: -
DNA: TGCGCCAGCAGCTTGCGTGTCGGATCCTACAATGAGCAGTTCTTC
CDR3: CASSLRVGSYNEQFF

V: TRBV9
J: TRBJ2-7
size: -
D: -
DNA: TGTGCCAGCAGCCAGGACGCCACCTACGAGCAGTACTTC
CDR3: CASSQDATYEQYF

V: TRBV27
J: TRBJ2-7
size: -
D: TRBD1
DNA: TGTGCCAGCAGTCTCCCAGGGGGACGGCCTCTTCCCTACGAGCAGTACTTC
CDR3: CASSLPGGRPLPYEQYF

V: TRBV6-5
J: TRBJ2-2
size: -
D: -
DNA: TGTGCCAGCAGCCCGCTGTTGGGGGAGCTGTTTTTT
CDR3: CASSPLLGELFF

V: TRBV5-4
J: TRBJ1-1
size: -
D: -
DNA: TGTGCCAGCGTAGGGTCAGGCACTGAAGCTTTCTTT
CDR3: CASVGSGTEAFF

V: TRBV19
J: TRBJ1-5
size: -
D: TRBD1
DNA: TGTGCCAGTACTTATTCACAGGGGGTGGGTCCCCAGCATTTT
CDR3: CASTYSQGVGPQHF

V: TRBV5-1
J: TRBJ2-2
size: -
D: TRBD2
DNA: TGCGCCAGCAGCATAGCGAGACTAGCGGGAGGGCCCGGGAACACCGGGGAGCTGTTTTTT
CDR3: CASSIARLAGGPGNTGELFF

V: TRBV12-5
J: TRBJ1-5
size: -
D: -
DNA: TGTGCTAGTGGTTTGGGGACGGGGAACAATCAGCCCCAGCATTTT
CDR3: CASGLGTGNNQPQHF

V: TRBV19
J: TRBJ2-5
size: -
D: TRBD2
DNA: TGTGCCAGTAGTATACTAGCGGAACAAGAGACCCAGTACTTC
CDR3: CASSILAEQETQYF

V: TRBV9
J: TRBJ2-5
size: -
D: -
DNA: TGTGCCAGCAGCGTATCTTGGCCGGAACAAGAGACCCAGTACTTC
CDR3: CASSVSWPEQETQYF

V: TRBV5-4
J: TRBJ2-5
size: few
D: TRBD1
DNA: TGTGCCAGCACAGGGGGCAGGGAGACCCAGTACTTC
CDR3: CASTGGRETQYF

V: TRBV7-2
J: TRBJ2-7
size: -
D: TRBD2
DNA: TGTGCCAGCAGCTCGCGACTAGCGGGGTCCTACGAGCAGTACTTC
CDR3: CASSSRLAGSYEQYF

V: TRBV11-2
J: TRBJ2-1
size: -
D: TRBD2
DNA: TGTGCCGGAGTAGCGGGAACACCGTACAATGAGCAGTTCTTC
CDR3: CAGVAGTPYNEQFF

V: TRBV9
J: TRBJ2-6
size: -
D: -
DNA: TGTGCCAGCAGCGTCAGACACAACCTTGGGGCCAACGTCCTGACTTTC
CDR3: CASSVRHNLGANVLTF

V: TRBV30
J: TRBJ1-5
size: -
D: -
DNA: TGTGCCTGGAGTGAGGGACGAGGCCATCAGCCCCAGCATTTT
CDR3: CAWSEGRGHQPQHF

V: TRBV6-1
J: TRBJ2-7
size: once
D: -
DNA: TGTGCCAGCAGCCGAACGGGACTTGGGTCTTACGAGCAGTACTTC
CDR3: CASSRTGLGSYEQYF

V: TRBV30
J: TRBJ2-6
size: -
D: -
DNA: TGTGCCTGGAGCATAGGGGCCTCTGGGGCCAACGTCCTGACTTTC
CDR3: CAWSIGASGANVLTF

V: TRBV7-8
J: TRBJ1-5
size: -
D: TRBD1
DNA: TGTGCCAGCAGCTTAGCGACCGGACAGGCCAATCAGCCCCAGCATTTT
CDR3: CASSLATGQANQPQHF